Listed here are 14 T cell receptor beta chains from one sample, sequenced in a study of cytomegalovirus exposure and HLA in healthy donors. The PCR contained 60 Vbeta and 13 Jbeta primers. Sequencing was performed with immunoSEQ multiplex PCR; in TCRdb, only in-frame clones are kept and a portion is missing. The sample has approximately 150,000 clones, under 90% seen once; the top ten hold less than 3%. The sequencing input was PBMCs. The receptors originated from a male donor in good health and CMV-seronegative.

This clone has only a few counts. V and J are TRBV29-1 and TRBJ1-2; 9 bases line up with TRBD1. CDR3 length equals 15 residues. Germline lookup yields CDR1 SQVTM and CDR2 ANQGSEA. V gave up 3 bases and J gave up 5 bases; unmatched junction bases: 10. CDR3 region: CSVDLQGAGVYGYTF. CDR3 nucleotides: TGCAGCGTTGACCTACAGGGGGCAGGGGTTTATGGCTACACCTTC.

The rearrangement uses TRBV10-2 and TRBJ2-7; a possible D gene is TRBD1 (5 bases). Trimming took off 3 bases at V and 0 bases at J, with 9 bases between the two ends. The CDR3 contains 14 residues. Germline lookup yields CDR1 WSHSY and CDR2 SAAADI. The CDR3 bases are TGCGCCAGCAGTGACGATGACAGCTCCTACGAGCAGTACTTC. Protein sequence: CASSDDDSSYEQYF.

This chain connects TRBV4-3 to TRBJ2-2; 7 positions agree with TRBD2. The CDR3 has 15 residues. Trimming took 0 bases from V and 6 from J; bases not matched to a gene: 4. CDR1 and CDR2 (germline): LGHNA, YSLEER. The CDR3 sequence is CASSQDWLAAGELFF. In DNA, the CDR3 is TGCGCCAGCAGCCAAGATTGGCTAGCGGCCGGGGAGCTGTTTTTT.

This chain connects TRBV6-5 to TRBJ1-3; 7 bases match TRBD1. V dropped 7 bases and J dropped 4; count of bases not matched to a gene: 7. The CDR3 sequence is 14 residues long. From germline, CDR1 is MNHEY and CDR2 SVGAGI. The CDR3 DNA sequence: TGTGCCAGCAAAGTTACAGGGGCAGGAAACACCATATATTTT. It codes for CASKVTGAGNTIYF.

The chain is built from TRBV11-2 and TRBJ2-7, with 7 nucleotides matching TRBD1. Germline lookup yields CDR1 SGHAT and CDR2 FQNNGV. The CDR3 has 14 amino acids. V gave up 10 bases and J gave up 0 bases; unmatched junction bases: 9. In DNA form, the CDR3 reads TGTGCCACCTCTCCGGGACAGTACTCCTACGAGCAGTACTTC. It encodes CATSPGQYSYEQYF.

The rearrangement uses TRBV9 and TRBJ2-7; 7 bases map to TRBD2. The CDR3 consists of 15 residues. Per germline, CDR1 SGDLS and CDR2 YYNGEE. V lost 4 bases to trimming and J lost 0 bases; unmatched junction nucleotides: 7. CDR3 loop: CASSLGTTSSYEQYF. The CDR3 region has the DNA TGTGCCAGCAGCCTCGGGACTACCTCCTCCTACGAGCAGTACTTC.

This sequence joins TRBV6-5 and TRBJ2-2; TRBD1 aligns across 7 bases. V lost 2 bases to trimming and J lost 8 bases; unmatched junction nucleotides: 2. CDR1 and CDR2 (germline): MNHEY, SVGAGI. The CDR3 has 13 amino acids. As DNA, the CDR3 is TGTGCCAGCAGTTACGGGGGACAGGGGGAGCTGTTTTTT. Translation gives CASSYGGQGELFF.

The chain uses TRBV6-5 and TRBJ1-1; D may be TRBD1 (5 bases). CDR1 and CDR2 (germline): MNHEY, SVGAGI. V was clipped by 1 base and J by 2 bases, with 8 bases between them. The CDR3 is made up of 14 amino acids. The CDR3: CASSYLDSNTEAFF. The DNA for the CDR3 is TGTGCCAGCAGTTACTTAGACAGTAACACTGAAGCTTTCTTT.

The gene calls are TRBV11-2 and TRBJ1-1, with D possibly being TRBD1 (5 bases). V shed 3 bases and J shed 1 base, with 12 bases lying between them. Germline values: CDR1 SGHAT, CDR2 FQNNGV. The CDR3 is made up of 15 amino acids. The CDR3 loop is CASSLQGAENTEAFF. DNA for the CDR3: TGTGCCAGCAGCTTGCAAGGGGCGGAGAACACTGAAGCTTTCTTT.

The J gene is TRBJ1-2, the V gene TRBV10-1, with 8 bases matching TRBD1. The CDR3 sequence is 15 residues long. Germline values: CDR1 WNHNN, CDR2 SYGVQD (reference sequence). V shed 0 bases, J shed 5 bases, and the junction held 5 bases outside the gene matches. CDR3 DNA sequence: TGCGCCAGCAGTGAGTCCTCAGGGGGCGATTATGGCTACACCTTC. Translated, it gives CASSESSGGDYGYTF.

The CDR3 nucleotides read TGTGCCAGCAGTTACAGAGAGAACTATGGCTACACCTTC. This gives the protein CASSYRENYGYTF. This chain connects TRBV6-5 to TRBJ1-2; D is unresolved. The germline V and J ends were trimmed by 2 bases and 2 bases, with 6 bases remaining between them. The CDR3 loop spans 13 amino acids. Per germline, CDR1 MNHEY and CDR2 SVGAGI.

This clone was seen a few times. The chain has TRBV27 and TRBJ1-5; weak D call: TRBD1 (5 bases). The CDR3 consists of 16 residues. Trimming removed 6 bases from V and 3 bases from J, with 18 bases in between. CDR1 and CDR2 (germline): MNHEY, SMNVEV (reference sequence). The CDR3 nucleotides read TGTGCCAGCAGGCCTACAGGCGCCCCCTCCAATCAGCCCCAGCATTTT. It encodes CASRPTGAPSNQPQHF.

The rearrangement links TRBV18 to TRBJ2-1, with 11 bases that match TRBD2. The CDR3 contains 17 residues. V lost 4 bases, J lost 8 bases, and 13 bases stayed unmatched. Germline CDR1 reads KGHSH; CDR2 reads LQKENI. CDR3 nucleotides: TGTGCCAGCTCACTATCCTTAGCGGGAGGGCCTAGGGATGAGCAGTTCTTC. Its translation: CASSLSLAGGPRDEQFF.

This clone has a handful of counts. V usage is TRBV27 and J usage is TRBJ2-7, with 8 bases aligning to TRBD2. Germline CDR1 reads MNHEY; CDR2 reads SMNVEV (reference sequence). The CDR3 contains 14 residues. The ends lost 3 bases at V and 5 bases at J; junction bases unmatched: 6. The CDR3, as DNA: TGTGCCAGCAGTTTCGAGCGGGAGTTCCACGAGCAGTACTTC. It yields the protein CASSFEREFHEQYF.